These 31 T cell receptor beta chains share one sample of origin, sequenced in a study of blood T cell repertoires in COVID-19. Sequenced by immunoSEQ multiplex PCR; TCRdb stores in-frame clones only, minus some. The table lists 200,000 to 300,000 clones, 86% of them singletons, with roughly an eighth in the top ten. Sequencing was carried out using peripheral blood. The receptors shown here come from a man at least 80 years old with acute or convalescent COVID-19.

CDR3 sequence: CASSFLSGDGYTF. In nucleotides, the CDR3 is TGTGCCAGCAGTTTCCTCAGCGGGGACGGCTACACCTTC. The V and J genes are TRBV27 and TRBJ1-2; maybe TRBD1 (5 bases). V was clipped by 3 bases and J by 8 bases, with 13 bases between them. Germline CDR1 reads MNHEY; CDR2 reads SMNVEV (reference sequence). The CDR3 has 13 residues.

In its sample, this clone was seen once. V and J are TRBV18 and TRBJ1-5, with no clear D. This CDR3 spans 16 amino acids. With 3 bases removed from V and 0 bases from J, the gap between germline ends came to 12 bases. Germline CDR1 and CDR2: KGHSH and LQKENI. CDR3 in amino acids: CASSPSEVNSNQPQHF. In DNA, the CDR3 is TGTGCCAGCTCACCTTCGGAGGTGAATAGCAATCAGCCCCAGCATTTT.

This clone appeared once. The CDR3 loop is CASSVGRGTGELFF. DNA for the CDR3: TGTGCCAGCAGCGTAGGCAGGGGCACCGGGGAGCTGTTTTTT. The V and J genes are TRBV9 and TRBJ2-2, with a tentative D call TRBD1 (6 bases). Trimming removed 0 bases from V and 4 bases from J, with 7 bases in between. The CDR3 has 14 amino acids. From germline, CDR1 is SGDLS and CDR2 YYNGEE.

The rearrangement links TRBV5-1 to TRBJ2-7, with 11 bases aligning to TRBD1. CDR1 is SGHRS and CDR2 is YFSETQ in the germline V gene. This CDR3 has 16 residues. V lost 3 bases to trimming and J lost 7 bases; unmatched junction nucleotides: 12. The CDR3 DNA sequence: TGCGCCAGCAGCTCAGTGGGGACAGGGGGAACGAGGGAGCAGTACTTC. Protein: CASSSVGTGGTREQYF.

This clone was detected only a few times. The rearrangement joins TRBV11-2 to TRBJ2-1; 8 positions match TRBD1. This CDR3 has 13 residues. The V segment lost 3 bases and the J segment 10 bases; nucleotides outside the gene matches: 5. CDR1 is SGHAT and CDR2 is FQNNGV in the germline V gene. In DNA form, the CDR3 reads TGTGCCAGCAGCTTCGGACAGGGCGGAGAGCAGTTCTTC. This encodes CASSFGQGGEQFF.

The V gene is TRBV6-1, the J gene TRBJ1-6; maybe TRBD1 (6 bases). Trimming took 4 bases from V and 7 from J, leaving 17 bases between them. CDR1 and CDR2 from the germline V gene are MNHNS and SASEGT. The CDR3 loop spans 16 amino acids. The CDR3 DNA sequence: TGTGCCAGCAGTGCCCACTGGGACATTACAAATTCACCCCTCCACTTT. As protein: CASSAHWDITNSPLHF.

The chain joins TRBV5-1 to TRBJ2-1, with TRBD1 matching 9 bases. CDR1 SGHRS and CDR2 YFSETQ come from the germline V gene. The CDR3 is 16 amino acids. V was pared by 6 bases and J by 5 bases, with 12 bases of the junction left unmatched. DNA for the CDR3: TGCGCCAGCAAACCAGGGTGGGACAGGGTGAACAATGAGCAGTTCTTC. Amino acids: CASKPGWDRVNNEQFF.

J is TRBJ2-2 and V is TRBV19; possible D gene TRBD1, 6 bases. The ends were cut back, 6 bases at V and 4 bases at J, with 21 bases in the middle. This CDR3 spans 17 amino acids. Per germline, CDR1 LNHDA and CDR2 SQIVND (reference sequence). The CDR3, as DNA: TGTGCCAGTAGATCCTTACAGGGTATCATGGTCACCGGGGAGCTGTTTTTT. It codes for CASRSLQGIMVTGELFF.

This chain connects TRBV5-6 to TRBJ1-1, with 7 nucleotides matching TRBD1. This CDR3 region has 15 residues. V gave up 5 bases and J gave up 5 bases; unmatched junction bases: 12. Germline V gene data show CDR1 as SGHDT and CDR2 as YYEEEE. CDR3 residues: CASSLPGQTRTEAFF. In nucleotides, the CDR3 is TGTGCCAGCAGTTTGCCGGGACAGACTCGGACTGAAGCTTTCTTT.

The chain is built from TRBV5-1 and TRBJ2-3, with a tentative D call TRBD1 (6 bases). This CDR3 comprises 14 residues. Per the germline V gene, CDR1 is SGHRS and CDR2 is YFSETQ. Trimming took 4 bases from V and 2 from J, leaving 11 bases between them. Here the CDR3 DNA reads TGCGCCAGCAGCCTCCGACAGGACACAGATACGCAGTATTTT. It translates to CASSLRQDTDTQYF.

This clone came up many times. The chain is built from TRBV2 and TRBJ1-2; the D gene is possibly TRBD1 (5 bases). The length of the CDR3 is 14 residues. V gave up 7 bases and J gave up 6 bases, with 18 bases separating them. Germline loops: CDR1 SNHLY, CDR2 FYNNEI. CDR3 region: CASMEGPRGDGYTF. The CDR3 DNA reads TGTGCCAGCATGGAAGGGCCGCGGGGGGATGGCTACACCTTC.

The rearrangement links TRBV14 to TRBJ1-6; no firm D call. The CDR3 spans 17 residues. Germline CDR1 and CDR2: SGHDN and FVKESK. V was shortened by 0 bases and J by 4 bases, with 13 bases between the two germline ends. The CDR3 DNA reads as TGTGCCAGCAGCCAAGAGGTACCGTTACTATATAATTCACCCCTCCACTTT. Its translation is CASSQEVPLLYNSPLHF.

In this sample, this clone turned up a few times. The rearrangement uses TRBV6-4 and TRBJ2-7; 7 positions agree with TRBD1. V dropped 5 bases and J dropped 5; count of bases not matched to a gene: 6. The CDR3 contains 13 residues. CDR1 and CDR2 from the germline V gene are MRHNA and SNTAGT. The CDR3 loop is CASSLSTGHEQYF. CDR3 DNA: TGTGCCAGCAGTCTCTCGACAGGGCACGAGCAGTACTTC.

Here the CDR3 reads CASSRSTDLPQHF. DNA of the CDR3: TGTGCCAGCAGTCGTTCAACTGATCTGCCCCAGCATTTT. The rearrangement uses TRBV7-2 and TRBJ1-5; no firm D call. From germline, CDR1 is SGHTA and CDR2 FQGNSA. CDR3 size: 13 residues. The V end lost 6 bases, the J end lost 9 bases, and 15 bases lay between the germline ends.

The chain uses TRBV7-2 and TRBJ1-1; D is ambiguous. Germline CDR1 SGHTA, CDR2 FQGNSA. Trimming stripped 1 base from V and 8 bases from J, with 11 bases between. The CDR3 length is 13 residues. The CDR3 DNA is TGTGCCAGCAGCTTAGGGGCAGCCACCGAAGCTTTCTTT. This sequence encodes CASSLGAATEAFF.

The J gene is TRBJ1-3, the V gene TRBV18; 12 nucleotides agree with TRBD1. The junction had 4 bases not matched to a gene; V was cut back by 6 bases and J by 7 bases. This CDR3 contains 14 residues. Looked up from germline, CDR1 is KGHSH and CDR2 is LQKENI. The CDR3, as DNA: TGTGCCAGCTCCCCGGGACAGGGGGCGAACACCATATATTTT. As protein: CASSPGQGANTIYF.

The V and J genes are TRBV27 and TRBJ2-5; 13 bases match TRBD2. Germline V gene lookup returns CDR1 MNHEY and CDR2 SMNVEV (reference sequence). The CDR3 runs 15 residues. J lost 4 bases, V lost 2 bases, and 1 base had no gene match. The CDR3: CASSLRTSGRETQYF. CDR3 nucleotides: TGTGCCAGCAGTTTAAGGACTAGCGGGAGAGAGACCCAGTACTTC.

The chain carries TRBV5-1 and TRBJ2-5; TRBD1 might be the D (5 bases). This CDR3 is built from 14 residues. V was trimmed by 0 bases and J by 2 bases, leaving 8 bases between them. The germline gives CDR1 SGHRS, CDR2 YFSETQ. CDR3 residues: CASSLARQQETQYF. The CDR3 nucleotides read TGCGCCAGCAGCTTGGCCCGACAGCAAGAGACCCAGTACTTC. Using reference TRBV5-1 and TRBJ2-5 for the parts outside the CDR3, the full variable domain is KAGVTQTPRYLIKTRGQQVTLSCSPISGHRSVSWYQQTPGQGLQFLFEYFSETQRNKGNFPGRFSGRQFSNSRSEMNVSTLELGDSALYLCASSLARQQETQYFGPGTRLLVL.

V usage is TRBV11-1 and J usage is TRBJ1-1; D possibly corresponds to TRBD1 (5 bases). This CDR3 contains 13 residues. Germline V gene data show CDR1 as SGHAT and CDR2 as FQDESV (reference sequence). Trimming cost V 0 bases and J 11 bases, with 13 bases left between them. CDR3 nucleotide sequence: TGTGCCAGCAGCTTAGCGCCAGGTCGGGGGGCTTTCTTT. It codes for CASSLAPGRGAFF.

V usage is TRBV6-4 and J usage is TRBJ2-1, with a possible D match to TRBD1 (6 bases). Germline lookup yields CDR1 MRHNA and CDR2 SNTAGT. CDR3 length equals 15 residues. The V end was cut by 3 bases, the J end by 6 bases, with 15 bases between. The CDR3 DNA reads as TGTGCCAGCAGTGAACAAGGGGGATCAGGCAATGAGCAGTTCTTC. As protein: CASSEQGGSGNEQFF.

The chain couples TRBV6-2 or TRBV6-3 to TRBJ1-1; possibly TRBD1 for D (6 bases). Trimming took 2 bases from V and 0 from J, leaving 13 bases between them. The CDR3 length is 16 residues. Germline-derived CDR1 and CDR2 are MNHEY and SVGEGT. The CDR3 DNA reads TGTGCCAGCAGTTACATAAAACCAGGGGTGAACACTGAAGCTTTCTTT. Translated: CASSYIKPGVNTEAFF.

This clone was picked up one time. V is TRBV3-1 (or the pseudogene TRBV3-2) and J is TRBJ2-7; 11 nucleotides align to TRBD1. Germline V gene lookup returns CDR1 LGHDT and CDR2 YNNKEL (reference sequence). J gave up 3 bases and V 6 bases, and 7 bases lay outside the gene matches. The CDR3 is made up of 15 amino acids. CDR3 amino acids: CASSLGTGGIYEQYF. The CDR3 DNA reads TGTGCCAGCAGTCTCGGGACAGGGGGTATCTACGAGCAGTACTTC.

On this clone: This specimen includes other DNA sequences encoding the same CDR3. The genes are TRBV7-2 and TRBJ2-5; tentatively, D is TRBD1 (6 bases). The germline CDR1 and CDR2 sequences are SGHTA and FQGNSA. V lost 1 base to trimming and J lost 4 bases, with 7 bases between them. The CDR3 contains 13 residues. In DNA form, the CDR3 reads TGTGCCAGCAGCTTAGTCAGGGGAGAGACCCAGTACTTC. Amino acid sequence: CASSLVRGETQYF.

This clone was detected once. J is TRBJ2-1 and V is TRBV7-9; 8 nucleotides align to TRBD1. The CDR3 is 14 amino acids. The germline CDR1 and CDR2 sequences are SEHNR and FQNEAQ (reference sequence). V gave up 8 bases and J gave up 5 bases; unmatched junction bases: 8. The CDR3 loop reads CASRPGQANNEQFF. The CDR3 DNA sequence: TGTGCCAGCCGCCCGGGACAGGCCAACAATGAGCAGTTCTTC.

The V and J genes are TRBV5-1 and TRBJ2-4, with D possibly being TRBD2 (5 bases). Germline CDR1 and CDR2: SGHRS and YFSETQ. Trimming shortened V by 2 bases and J by 8 bases, and 11 bases separated the two germline ends. The CDR3 has 13 amino acids. CDR3 nucleotides: TGCGCCAGCAGCTTAGACGGGCGGGACATTCAGTACTTC. It codes for CASSLDGRDIQYF. Full variable domain (remainder filled in from reference TRBV5-1 and TRBJ2-4): KAGVTQTPRYLIKTRGQQVTLSCSPISGHRSVSWYQQTPGQGLQFLFEYFSETQRNKGNFPGRFSGRQFSNSRSEMNVSTLELGDSALYLCASSLDGRDIQYFGAGTRLSVL.

This chain connects TRBV18 to TRBJ2-1; perhaps TRBD2 as D (5 bases). The CDR3 extends over 11 amino acids. Trimming pared 6 bases from V and 12 bases from J, leaving 12 bases between. Germline CDR1 is KGHSH and CDR2 is LQKENI. The CDR3 DNA sequence: TGTGCCAGCTCCGAAGGACTTCCGCAGTTCTTC. Its protein is CASSEGLPQFF.

This clone was picked up many times. V gene TRBV5-4 combines with J gene TRBJ2-7; D is possibly TRBD1 (5 bases). Germline values: CDR1 SGHNT, CDR2 YYREEE (reference sequence). V shed 3 bases and J shed 4 bases, with 8 bases lying between them. This CDR3 has 12 residues. The CDR3 nucleotides read TGTGCCAGCAGCTCGCAGGGTTACGAGCAGTACTTC. This sequence encodes CASSSQGYEQYF.

V gene TRBV18 combines with J gene TRBJ1-1, with no clear D. The CDR3 extends over 11 amino acids. V lost 6 bases to trimming and J lost 7 bases, with 9 bases between them. CDR1 and CDR2 (germline): KGHSH, LQKENI. The CDR3 loop reads CASSPGVEAFF. Here the CDR3 DNA reads TGTGCCAGCTCCCCAGGAGTTGAAGCTTTCTTT.

This clone showed up just a few times. The chain combines TRBV3-1 (or the pseudogene TRBV3-2) with TRBJ2-5, with D possibly being TRBD1 (5 bases). Germline CDR1 LGHDT, CDR2 YNNKEL (reference sequence). CDR3 size: 14 residues. V shed 2 bases and J shed 3 bases, with 10 bases lying between them. DNA for the CDR3: TGTGCCAGCAGCCAAAGGACACTAAAAGAGACCCAGTACTTC. It specifies CASSQRTLKETQYF.

This chain joins TRBV5-4 and TRBJ2-5; D may be TRBD1 (5 bases). V was clipped by 5 bases and J by 5 bases, with 10 bases between them. Germline-derived CDR1 and CDR2 are SGHNT and YYREEE (reference sequence). The CDR3 consists of 12 residues. The CDR3 loop is CASSRQWETQYF. CDR3 sequence (DNA): TGTGCCAGCAGTCGACAGTGGGAGACCCAGTACTTC.

The gene calls are TRBV27 and TRBJ2-7, with 9 positions matching TRBD1. This CDR3 has 13 residues. V shed 7 bases and J 4 bases; nucleotides not matched to a gene: 5. Germline V gene sequence: CDR1 MNHEY, CDR2 SMNVEV (reference sequence). CDR3 sequence: CASMTGGTYEQYF. The CDR3 DNA is TGTGCCAGCATGACAGGGGGGACGTACGAGCAGTACTTC.